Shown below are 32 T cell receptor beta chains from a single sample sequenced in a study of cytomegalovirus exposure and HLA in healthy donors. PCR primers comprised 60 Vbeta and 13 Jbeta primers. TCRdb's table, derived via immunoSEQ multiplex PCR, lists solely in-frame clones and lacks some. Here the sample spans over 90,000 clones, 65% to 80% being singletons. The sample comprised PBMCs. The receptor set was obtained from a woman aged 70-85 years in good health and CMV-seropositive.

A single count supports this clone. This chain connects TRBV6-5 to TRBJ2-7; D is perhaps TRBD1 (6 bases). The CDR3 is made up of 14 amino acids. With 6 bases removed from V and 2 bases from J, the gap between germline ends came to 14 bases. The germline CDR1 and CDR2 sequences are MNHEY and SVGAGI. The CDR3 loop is CASSLHRDTYEQYF. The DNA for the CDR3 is TGTGCCAGCAGCCTCCATCGGGACACCTACGAGCAGTACTTC.

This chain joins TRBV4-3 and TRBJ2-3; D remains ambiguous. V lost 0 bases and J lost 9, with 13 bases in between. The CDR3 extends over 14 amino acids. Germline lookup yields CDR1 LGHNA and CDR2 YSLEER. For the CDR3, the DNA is TGCGCCAGCAGCCAAGATGTCCAGGTCCAGACGCAGTATTTT. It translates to CASSQDVQVQTQYF.

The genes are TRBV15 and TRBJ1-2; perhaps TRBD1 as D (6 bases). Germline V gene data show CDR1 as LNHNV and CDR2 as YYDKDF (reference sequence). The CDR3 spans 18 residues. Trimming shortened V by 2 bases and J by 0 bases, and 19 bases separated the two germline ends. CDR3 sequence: CATSRRGISTGANYGYTF. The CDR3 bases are TGTGCCACCAGCAGAAGGGGGATATCGACAGGAGCTAACTATGGCTACACCTTC.

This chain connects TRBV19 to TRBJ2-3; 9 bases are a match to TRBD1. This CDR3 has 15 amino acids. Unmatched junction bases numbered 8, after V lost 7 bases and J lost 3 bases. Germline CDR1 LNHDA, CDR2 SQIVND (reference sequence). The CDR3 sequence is CASTLPGQGTDTQYF. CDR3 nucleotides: TGTGCCAGTACCCTACCGGGACAGGGTACAGATACGCAGTATTTT.

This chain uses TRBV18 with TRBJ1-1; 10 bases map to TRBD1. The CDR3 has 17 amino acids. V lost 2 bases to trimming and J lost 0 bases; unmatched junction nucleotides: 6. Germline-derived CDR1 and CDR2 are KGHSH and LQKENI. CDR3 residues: CASSPGQGGWMNTEAFF. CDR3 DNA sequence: TGTGCCAGCTCACCAGGACAGGGGGGCTGGATGAACACTGAAGCTTTCTTT.

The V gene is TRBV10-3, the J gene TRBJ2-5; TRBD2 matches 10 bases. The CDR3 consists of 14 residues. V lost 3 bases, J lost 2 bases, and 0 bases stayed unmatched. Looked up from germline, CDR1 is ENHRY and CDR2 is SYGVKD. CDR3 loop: CAISEAGGQETQYF. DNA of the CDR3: TGTGCCATCAGTGAAGCGGGAGGGCAAGAGACCCAGTACTTC.

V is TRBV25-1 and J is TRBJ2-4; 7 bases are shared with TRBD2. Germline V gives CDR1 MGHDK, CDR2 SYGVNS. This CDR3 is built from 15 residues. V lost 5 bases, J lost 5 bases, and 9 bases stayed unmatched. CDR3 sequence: CASSPRGEGENIQYF. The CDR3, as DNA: TGTGCCAGCAGTCCCCGTGGGGAGGGAGAAAACATTCAGTACTTC. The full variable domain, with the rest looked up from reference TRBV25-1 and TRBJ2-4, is EADIYQTPRYLVIGTGKKITLECSQTMGHDKMYWYQQDPGMELHLIHYSYGVNSTEKGDLSSESTVSRIRTEHFPLTLESARPSHTSQYLCASSPRGEGENIQYFGAGTRLSVL.

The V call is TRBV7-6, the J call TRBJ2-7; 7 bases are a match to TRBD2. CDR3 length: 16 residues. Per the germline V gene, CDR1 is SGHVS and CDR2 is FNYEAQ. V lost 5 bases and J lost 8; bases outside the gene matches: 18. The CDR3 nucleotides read TGTGCCAGCAGCCCCGGGAATAGACGGGTTGGGACTAAGCAGTACTTC. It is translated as CASSPGNRRVGTKQYF.

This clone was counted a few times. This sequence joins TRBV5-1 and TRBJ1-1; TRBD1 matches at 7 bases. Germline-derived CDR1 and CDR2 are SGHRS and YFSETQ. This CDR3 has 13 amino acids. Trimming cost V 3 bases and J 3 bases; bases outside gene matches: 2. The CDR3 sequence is CASSSQGDTEAFF. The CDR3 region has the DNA TGCGCCAGCAGCTCGCAGGGGGACACTGAAGCTTTCTTT.

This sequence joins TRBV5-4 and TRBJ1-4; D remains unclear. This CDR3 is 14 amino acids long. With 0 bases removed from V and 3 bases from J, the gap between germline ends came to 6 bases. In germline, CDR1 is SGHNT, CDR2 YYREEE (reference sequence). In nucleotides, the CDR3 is TGTGCCAGCAGCTTGGGAGGGTCTAATGAAAAACTGTTTTTT. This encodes CASSLGGSNEKLFF.

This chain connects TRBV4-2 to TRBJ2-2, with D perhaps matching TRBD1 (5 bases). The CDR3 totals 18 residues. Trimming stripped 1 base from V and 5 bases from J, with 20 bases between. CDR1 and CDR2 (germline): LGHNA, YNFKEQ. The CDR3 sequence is CASSQGASGKHKTGELFF. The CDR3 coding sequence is TGTGCCAGCAGCCAAGGCGCGTCAGGGAAGCATAAGACCGGGGAGCTGTTTTTT.

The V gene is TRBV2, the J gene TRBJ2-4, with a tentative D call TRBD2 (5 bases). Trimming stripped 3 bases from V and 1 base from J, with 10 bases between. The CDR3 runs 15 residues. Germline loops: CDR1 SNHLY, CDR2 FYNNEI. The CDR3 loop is CASSESGMAKNIQYF. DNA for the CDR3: TGTGCCAGCAGTGAGTCCGGGATGGCCAAAAACATTCAGTACTTC.

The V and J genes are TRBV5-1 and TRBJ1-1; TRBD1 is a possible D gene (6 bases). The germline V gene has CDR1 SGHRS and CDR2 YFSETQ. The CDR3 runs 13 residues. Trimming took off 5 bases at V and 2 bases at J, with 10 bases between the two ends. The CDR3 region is CASSRQDNTEAFF. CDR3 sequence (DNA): TGCGCCAGCAGTCGACAGGACAACACTGAAGCTTTCTTT.

In DNA, the CDR3 is TGCGCCAGCAGCCAAGATAACGGTCGGGTAGCGGCCAACACCGGGGAGCTGTTTTTT. Translating it yields CASSQDNGRVAANTGELFF. The rearrangement uses TRBV4-1 and TRBJ2-2; D is perhaps TRBD2 (6 bases). Trimming cost V 0 bases and J 2 bases, with 19 bases left between them. Looked up from germline, CDR1 is MGHRA and CDR2 is YSYEKL. The CDR3 is made up of 19 amino acids.

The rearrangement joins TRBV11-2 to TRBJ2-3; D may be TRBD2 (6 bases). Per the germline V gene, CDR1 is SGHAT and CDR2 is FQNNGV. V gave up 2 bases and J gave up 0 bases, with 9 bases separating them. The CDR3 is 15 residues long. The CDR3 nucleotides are TGTGCCAGCAGCTTAACGGGGGAGAGCACAGATACGCAGTATTTT. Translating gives CASSLTGESTDTQYF.

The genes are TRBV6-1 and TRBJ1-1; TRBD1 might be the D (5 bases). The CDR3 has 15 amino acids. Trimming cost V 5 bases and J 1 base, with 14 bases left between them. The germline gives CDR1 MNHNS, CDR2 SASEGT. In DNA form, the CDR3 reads TGTGCCAGCAGTACGACAGTCGCTACGAACACTGAAGCTTTCTTT. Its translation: CASSTTVATNTEAFF.

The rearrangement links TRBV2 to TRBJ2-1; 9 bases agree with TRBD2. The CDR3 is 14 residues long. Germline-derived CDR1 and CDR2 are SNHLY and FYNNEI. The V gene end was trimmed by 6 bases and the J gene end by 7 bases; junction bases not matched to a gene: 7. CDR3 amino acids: CASRVAGVPNEQFF. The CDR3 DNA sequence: TGTGCCAGCAGGGTAGCGGGAGTACCAAATGAGCAGTTCTTC.

This CDR3 reads CASSLRVWETQYF. The CDR3 coding sequence is TGTGCCAGCAGTTTACGGGTGTGGGAGACCCAGTACTTC. V is TRBV27 and J is TRBJ2-5, with D hard to call. This CDR3 contains 13 residues. Germline lookup yields CDR1 MNHEY and CDR2 SMNVEV (reference sequence). Trimming stripped 2 bases from V and 5 bases from J, with 9 bases between.

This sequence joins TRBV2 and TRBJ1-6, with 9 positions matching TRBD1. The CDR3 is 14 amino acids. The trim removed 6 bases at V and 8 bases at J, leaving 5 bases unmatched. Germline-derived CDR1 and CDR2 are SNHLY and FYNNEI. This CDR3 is CASSQDRGDSPLHF. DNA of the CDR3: TGTGCCAGCAGCCAGGACAGGGGAGATTCACCCCTCCACTTT.

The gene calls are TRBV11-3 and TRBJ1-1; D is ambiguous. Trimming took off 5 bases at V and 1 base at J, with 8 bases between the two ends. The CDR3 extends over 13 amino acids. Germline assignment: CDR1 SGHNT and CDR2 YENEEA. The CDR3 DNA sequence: TGTGCCAGCAGCCTCTTCGGGAACACTGAAGCTTTCTTT. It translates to CASSLFGNTEAFF.

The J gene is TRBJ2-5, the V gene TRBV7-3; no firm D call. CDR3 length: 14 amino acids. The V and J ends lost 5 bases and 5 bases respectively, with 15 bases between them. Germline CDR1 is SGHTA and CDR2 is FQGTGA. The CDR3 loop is CASSPHARVETQYF. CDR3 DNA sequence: TGTGCCAGCAGCCCCCATGCGAGAGTGGAGACCCAGTACTTC.

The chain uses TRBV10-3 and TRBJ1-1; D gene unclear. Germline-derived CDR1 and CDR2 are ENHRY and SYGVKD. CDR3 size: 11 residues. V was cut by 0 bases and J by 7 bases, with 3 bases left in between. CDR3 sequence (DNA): TGTGCCATCAGTGAGTCCGGTGAAGCTTTCTTT. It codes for CAISESGEAFF.

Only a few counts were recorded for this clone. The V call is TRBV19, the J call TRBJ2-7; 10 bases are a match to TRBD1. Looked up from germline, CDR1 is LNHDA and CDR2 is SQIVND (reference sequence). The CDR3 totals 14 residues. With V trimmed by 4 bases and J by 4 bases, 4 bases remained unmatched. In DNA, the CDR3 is TGTGCCAGTAGTACGGGACAGGGGACGTACGAGCAGTACTTC. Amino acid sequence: CASSTGQGTYEQYF. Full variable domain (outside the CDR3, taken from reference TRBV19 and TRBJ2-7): DGGITQSPKYLFRKEGQNVTLSCEQNLNHDAMYWYRQDPGQGLRLIYYSQIVNDFQKGDIAEGYSVSREKKESFPLTVTSAQKNPTAFYLCASSTGQGTYEQYFGPGTRLTVT.

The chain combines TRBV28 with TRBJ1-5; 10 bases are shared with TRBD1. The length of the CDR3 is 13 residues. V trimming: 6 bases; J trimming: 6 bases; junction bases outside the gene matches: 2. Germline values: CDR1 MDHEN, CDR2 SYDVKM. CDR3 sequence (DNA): TGTGCCAGCAGGACAGGGGGCTCTCAGCCCCAGCATTTT. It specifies CASRTGGSQPQHF.

CDR3 region: CASSPEPGGWGDEKLFF. CDR3 coding DNA: TGTGCCAGCTCACCGGAGCCAGGGGGCTGGGGAGATGAAAAACTGTTTTTT. J is TRBJ1-4 and V is TRBV18, with 8 bases matching TRBD1. The junction had 12 bases not matched to a gene; V was cut back by 3 bases and J by 6 bases. Per the germline V gene, CDR1 is KGHSH and CDR2 is LQKENI. The CDR3 length is 17 residues.

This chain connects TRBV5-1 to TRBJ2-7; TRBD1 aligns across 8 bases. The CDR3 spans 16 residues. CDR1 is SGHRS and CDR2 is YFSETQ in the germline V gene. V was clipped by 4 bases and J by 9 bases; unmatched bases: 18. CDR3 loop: CASSPERGQVSGGQYF. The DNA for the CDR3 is TGCGCCAGCAGCCCCGAGAGGGGACAGGTGTCTGGAGGGCAGTACTTC.

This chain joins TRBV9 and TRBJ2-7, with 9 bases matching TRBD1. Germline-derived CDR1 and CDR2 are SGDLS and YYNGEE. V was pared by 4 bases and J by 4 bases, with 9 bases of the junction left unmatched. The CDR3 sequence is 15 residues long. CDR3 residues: CASSPRTGVGYEQYF. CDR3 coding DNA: TGTGCCAGCAGCCCCAGGACAGGGGTGGGGTACGAGCAGTACTTC.

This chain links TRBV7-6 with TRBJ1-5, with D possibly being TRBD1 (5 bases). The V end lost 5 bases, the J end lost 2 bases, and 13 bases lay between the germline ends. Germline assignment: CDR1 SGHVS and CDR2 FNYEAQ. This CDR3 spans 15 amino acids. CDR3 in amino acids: CASSGSREGNQPQHF. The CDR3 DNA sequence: TGTGCCAGCAGCGGAAGCAGGGAGGGCAATCAGCCCCAGCATTTT.

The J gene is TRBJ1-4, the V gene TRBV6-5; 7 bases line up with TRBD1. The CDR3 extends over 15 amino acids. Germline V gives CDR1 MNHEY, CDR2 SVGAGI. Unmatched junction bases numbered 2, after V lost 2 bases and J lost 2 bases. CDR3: CASSYDRATNEKLFF. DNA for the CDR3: TGTGCCAGCAGTTACGACAGGGCGACTAATGAAAAACTGTTTTTT.

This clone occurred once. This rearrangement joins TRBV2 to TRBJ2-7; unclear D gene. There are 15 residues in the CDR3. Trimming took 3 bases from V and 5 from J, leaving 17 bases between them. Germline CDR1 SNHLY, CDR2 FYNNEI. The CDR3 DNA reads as TGTGCCAGCAGTGACCCCAATAGTTTACTAAACGAGCAGTACTTC. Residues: CASSDPNSLLNEQYF.

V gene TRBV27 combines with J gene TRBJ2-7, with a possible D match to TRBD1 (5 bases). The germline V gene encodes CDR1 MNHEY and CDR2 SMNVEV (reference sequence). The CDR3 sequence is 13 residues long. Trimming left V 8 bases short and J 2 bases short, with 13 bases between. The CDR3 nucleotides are TGTGCCAGCTCTCCCGAGACAGCCTACGAGCAGTACTTC. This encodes CASSPETAYEQYF.

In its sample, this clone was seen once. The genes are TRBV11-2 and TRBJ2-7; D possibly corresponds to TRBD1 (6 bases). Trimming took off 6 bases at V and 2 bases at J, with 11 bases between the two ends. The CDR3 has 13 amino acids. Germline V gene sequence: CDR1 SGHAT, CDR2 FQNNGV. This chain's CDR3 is CASRTTGTYEQYF. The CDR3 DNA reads TGTGCCAGCAGGACCACAGGGACCTACGAGCAGTACTTC.